A selection of T cell receptor beta chains follows, all from one sample in a study of brain T cells in children with intractable seizures. Assay used: immunoSEQ multiplex PCR; TCRdb lists only in-frame clones, some missing. The sample gives 300,000 to 400,000 clones, about 93% of which show up once; approximately 5% is in the top ten. The sequenced sample was peripheral blood, obtained 4 to 6 months after surgery. The receptor source for this set is a boy under two years old with tuberous sclerosis and intractable seizures. Each CDR3 is given with its conserved first and last residue. The D gene is left open where the match is weak. Where a row states a size, it is once, few, many or the class of an expanded clone; other rows omit it.

>NA|TRBJ2-1|NA|TRBV10-2
CASSVGLSSYNEQFF
>NA|TRBJ2-2|once|TRBV6-2/TRBV6-3
CASSWATGELFF
>NA|TRBJ1-5|NA|TRBV6-1
CASSEWRQDDQPQHF
>NA|TRBJ2-1|NA|TRBV13
CASSAEGSADTTGQFF
>NA|TRBJ1-3|NA|TRBV19
CASSSRRDSGNTIYF
>TRBD2|TRBJ2-3|NA|TRBV2
CASSEFLAETDTQYF
>NA|TRBJ2-5|NA|TRBV19
CASSTRQGTKRHETQYF
>TRBD1|TRBJ1-5|NA|TRBV11-3
CASSSDRDRGPRGGNQPQHF
>NA|TRBJ2-7|once|TRBV4-2
CASSQDTGSAAYEQYF
>TRBD1|TRBJ2-3|NA|TRBV27
CASSLTPTSQGGFSTDTQYF
>NA|TRBJ2-2|NA|TRBV23-1
CASSQSSWQGVTGELFF
>NA|TRBJ2-1|NA|TRBV1
CTSPRLAGSDNEQFF
>NA|TRBJ2-1|NA|TRBV4-1
CASSQEGWGGRGNEQFF
>NA|TRBJ1-4|NA|TRBV7-9
CASSLGGWEKLFF
>NA|TRBJ1-2|NA|TRBV30
CAWSVLARARYGYTF
>NA|TRBJ1-3|NA|TRBV14
CASSRSRALSGNTIYF
>NA|TRBJ2-3|once|TRBV5-1
CASSPGVSGYTDTQYF
>NA|TRBJ1-1|NA|TRBV12-3/TRBV12-4
CASSFVRNTEAFF
>TRBD2|TRBJ2-3|NA|TRBV3-1/TRBV3-2
CASSQDELGGGLTTQYF